These 3 T cell receptor beta chains share one sample of origin, sequenced in a study of T-cell reconstitution after alpha-beta-depleted transplantation in children. Unique molecular identifiers were incorporated during preparation of the TCRbeta library. TCRdb independently ran MiXCR on the PCR reads; one entry per CDR3 protein. Of around 580,000 distinct CDR3 sequences listed, more than 20% are singletons. The starting material was PBMCs, mostly from graft donor cells, obtained 360 days after TCRalphabeta/CD19-depleted stem cell transplant. All receptors derive from a boy under three years old who had a stem cell transplant for acute myeloid leukemia, so the T cells may come from the graft donor.

The chain uses TRBV6-6 and TRBJ2-7; D might be TRBD1 (6 bases). V dropped 2 bases and J dropped 5 bases, with 10 bases sitting between them. Germline V gene lookup returns CDR1 MNHNY and CDR2 SVGAGI (reference sequence). This CDR3 is built from 13 residues. CDR3 sequence reads: CASSYTGRNEQYV. The CDR3 DNA sequence: TGTGCCAGCAGTTACACAGGGAGAAACGAGCAGTACGTC.

At least ten counts were recorded for this clonotype. The chain has TRBV20-1 and TRBJ2-4, with D possibly called TRBD1 or TRBD2 (5 bases each). The CDR3 extends over 14 amino acids. Looked up from germline, CDR1 is DFQATT and CDR2 is SNEGSKA (reference sequence). Trimming took 0 bases from V and 0 from J, leaving 6 bases between them. The CDR3 here is CSAREGVAKNIQYF. The CDR3, as DNA: TGCAGTGCTAGAGAGGGGGTAGCCAAAAACATTCAGTACTTC.

J is TRBJ2-2 and V is TRBV7-8; weak D call: TRBD1 (6 bases). Trimming cost V 5 bases and J 6 bases, with 13 bases left between them. Germline CDR1 is SGHVS and CDR2 is FQNEAQ. The CDR3 is made up of 14 amino acids. CDR3 amino acids: CASSDRKRAGELFF. In DNA form, the CDR3 reads TGTGCCAGCAGCGACAGGAAGCGCGCCGGGGAGCTGTTTTTT. Full variable domain (rest looked up from reference TRBV7-8 and TRBJ2-2): GAGVSQSPRYKVAKRGQDVALRCDPISGHVSLFWYQQALGQGPEFLTYFQNEAQLDKSGLPSDRFFAERPEGSVSTLKIQRTQQEDSAVYLCASSDRKRAGELFFGEGSRLTVL.